This TCR beta chain was recorded in a study of blood T cell repertoires in COVID-19. Study as a whole: Sample material is recorded as cDNA or gDNA derived from T cells, B-cell-depleted T cells, or PBMCs.

Per the original methods: Amplifying reference gene primers gave estimates of nucleated cell counts. The repertoire was sequenced with immunoSEQ multiplex PCR; TCRdb's copy has only in-frame clones and lacks some. V and J calls plus clone size are reproduced from that table; the DNA served to infer D and trimming. Altogether 180,000 or so clones are present, about 78% being singletons, with the ten largest covering around 8.1%. Per germline, CDR1 MNHEY and CDR2 SVGAGI. The CDR3 covers 16 residues. Trimming removed 4 bases from V and 0 bases from J; junction bases left unmatched: 4. This clonotype was obtained from a woman between 45 and 60 years old with active or convalescent COVID-19. Material for sequencing was peripheral blood. The gene calls are TRBV6-5 and TRBJ1-1, with 11 nucleotides matching TRBD1. This chain's CDR3 is CASSWGTGGMNTEAFF. The CDR3, as DNA: TGTGCCAGCAGTTGGGGGACAGGGGGTATGAACACTGAAGCTTTCTTT.